The next 4 T cell receptor beta chains were all read from a single sample in a study of blood T cell repertoires in COVID-19. Libraries were prepared by immunoSEQ multiplex PCR; TCRdb keeps only in-frame clonotypes and omits some of them. The sample has just over 150,000 clones; 80% to 90% are singletons. What was sequenced was peripheral blood. These receptors were obtained from a woman between 35 and 50 years old with acute or convalescent COVID-19.

This chain connects TRBV29-1 to TRBJ2-3, with D possibly TRBD2 on 6 matching bases. Trimming stripped 1 base from V and 5 bases from J, with 10 bases between. CDR1 SQVTM and CDR2 ANQGSEA come from the germline V gene. The CDR3 runs 13 residues. The CDR3 DNA is TGCAGCGTTGAAGCGGCGGGGAGAGATACGCAGTATTTT. The encoded protein is CSVEAAGRDTQYF.

This chain links TRBV5-1 with TRBJ2-7; D perhaps matches TRBD2 (5 bases). Germline V gene data show CDR1 as SGHRS and CDR2 as YFSETQ. This CDR3 spans 14 amino acids. Trimming took 0 bases from V and 3 from J, leaving 10 bases between them. The CDR3 sequence: CASSLASRDYEQYF. The CDR3 nucleotides read TGCGCCAGCAGCTTGGCTTCGAGGGACTACGAGCAGTACTTC.

The chain uses TRBV5-1 and TRBJ1-5; D is perhaps TRBD1 (6 bases). Germline V gene data show CDR1 as SGHRS and CDR2 as YFSETQ. Between the trimmed V and J ends, which lost 0 bases and 4 bases, there was a span of 11 bases. This CDR3 comprises 15 residues. The CDR3 coding sequence is TGCGCCAGCAGCTTGGGGCAGGGGATTAATCAGCCCCAGCATTTT. Its translation: CASSLGQGINQPQHF. The entire variable domain, with the rest obtained from reference TRBV5-1 and TRBJ1-5, is as follows: KAGVTQTPRYLIKTRGQQVTLSCSPISGHRSVSWYQQTPGQGLQFLFEYFSETQRNKGNFPGRFSGRQFSNSRSEMNVSTLELGDSALYLCASSLGQGINQPQHFGDGTRLSIL.

CDR3 nucleotides: TGTGCCTGGGGCCCCGGGGGGCAGAACACTGAAGCTTTCTTT. This codes for CAWGPGGQNTEAFF. V and J are TRBV30 and TRBJ1-1; D perhaps matches TRBD1 (6 bases). This CDR3 has 14 residues. The germline V and J ends were trimmed by 5 bases and 1 base, with 14 bases remaining between them. CDR1 and CDR2 (germline): GTSNPN, SVGIG (reference sequence).